The 9 T cell receptor beta chains in this list originate from one sample, sequenced in a study of vaccination and CD4 T cells after COVID-19. An Oncomine TCR Beta short-read assay was used to sequence the DNA from cultured CD4+ T cells. A single record per CDR3 protein comes from TCRdb applying MiXCR to the PCR reads. The table shows about 19,000 distinct CDR3 sequences, with 20% to 25% occurring only once. These receptors' targets are unknown. Treatment in this sample: roughly nine-day PBMC culture with coronavirus spike peptide pools or control peptides (ViraFEST assay). Input material: cultured CD4+ T cells from blood. These receptors were obtained from a human donor with COVID-19.

The table lists this clonotype with a few counts. The chain carries TRBV2 and TRBJ1-5; D possibly corresponds to TRBD1 (6 bases). V was trimmed by 7 bases and J by 4 bases, leaving 11 bases between them. CDR1 and CDR2 (germline): SNHLY, FYNNEI. CDR3 size: 13 residues. In nucleotides, the CDR3 is TGTGCCAGCACCAGGACAGAGAATCAGCCCCAGCATTTT. Its protein is CASTRTENQPQHF.

This clonotype was seen a few times. This rearrangement joins TRBV19 to TRBJ2-7, with D tentatively TRBD2 (5 bases). Germline V gene data show CDR1 as LNHDA and CDR2 as SQIVND (reference sequence). V was cut by 6 bases and J by 0 bases, with 9 bases left in between. CDR3 size: 13 residues. The CDR3 reads CASRTSGSYEQYF. As DNA, the CDR3 is TGTGCCAGTAGGACCAGCGGCTCCTACGAGCAGTACTTC.

V is TRBV11-1 and J is TRBJ2-5; 11 bases align to TRBD1. The CDR3 length is 16 residues. Germline lookup yields CDR1 SGHAT and CDR2 FQDESV (reference sequence). Trimming took 6 bases from V and 2 from J; bases not matched to a gene: 8. CDR3 sequence (DNA): TGTGCCAGCAGTCATACGGGACAGGGGGTTCAAGAGACCCAGTACTTC. Amino acid sequence: CASSHTGQGVQETQYF.

V usage is TRBV27 and J usage is TRBJ1-4; tentative D call: TRBD1 (5 bases). Germline values: CDR1 MNHEY, CDR2 SMNVEV (reference sequence). CDR3 length equals 15 residues. Trimming stripped 5 bases from V and 7 bases from J, with 17 bases between. The CDR3 sequence is CASSERGAGGEKLFF. In DNA form, the CDR3 reads TGTGCCAGCAGTGAAAGGGGCGCCGGGGGTGAAAAACTGTTTTTT.

The chain links TRBV11-2 to TRBJ1-3; D gene ambiguous. The germline V gene encodes CDR1 SGHAT and CDR2 FQNNGV. V lost 2 bases, J lost 6 bases, and 8 bases lay in between. The CDR3 loop spans 13 amino acids. CDR3 protein: CASSLRVENTIYF. The CDR3 bases are TGTGCCAGCAGCTTAAGGGTTGAAAACACCATATATTTT.

The chain carries TRBV6-1 and TRBJ1-1; D may be TRBD1 (5 bases). This CDR3 is built from 12 residues. Trimming removed 5 bases from V and 5 bases from J, with 9 bases in between. Germline lookup yields CDR1 MNHNS and CDR2 SASEGT. The CDR3 bases are TGTGCCAGCAGTCGGGGGGAGACTGAAGCTTTCTTT. This encodes CASSRGETEAFF.

The V gene is TRBV12-3 or TRBV12-4, the J gene TRBJ1-4; 7 bases map to TRBD1. Germline trimming cut 5 bases from V and 7 bases from J; bases unmatched to any gene: 7. The CDR3 consists of 14 residues. In DNA, the CDR3 is TGTGCCAGCAGTCCACAGGGGAGGAGTGAAAAACTGTTTTTT. The encoded protein is CASSPQGRSEKLFF.

The chain employs TRBV5-6 and TRBJ2-7; D unresolved. CDR1 and CDR2 from the germline V gene are SGHDT and YYEEEE. V was shortened by 7 bases and J by 6 bases, with 11 bases between the two germline ends. The CDR3 has 11 amino acids. The CDR3 DNA reads TGTGCCAGCCAAGGAGTCTCCGAGCAGTACTTC. Its translation is CASQGVSEQYF.

This clonotype was counted only a few times. The CDR3 spells CASSLAGGATEAFF. DNA for the CDR3: TGTGCCAGCAGCTTAGCGGGGGGGGCTACTGAAGCTTTCTTT. The rearrangement links TRBV7-3 to TRBJ1-1, with D tentatively TRBD1 (6 bases). The CDR3 loop spans 14 amino acids. The V gene lost 2 bases and the J gene lost 5 bases, with 12 bases spanning the gap. CDR1 and CDR2 from the germline V gene are SGHTA and FQGTGA.